The present entry profiles one TCR beta chain with its context. Its antigen is as yet unknown. These data come from a study of T cell responses to AZD1222 COVID-19 vaccine. Study results and caveats: Mapped onto spike, vaccine-associated CD4 TCRs spanned it and were dominant at 160-218 and 743-854.

The CDR3 spans 14 residues. V trimming: 5 bases; J trimming: 6 bases; junction bases outside the gene matches: 9. The V gene's germline CDR1 is SGHTA and CDR2 FQGNSA. Data came from immunoSEQ multiplex PCR; TCRdb stores just in-frame clones and leaves some out. The repertoire includes 85,000 to 130,000 clones, roughly 88% of them detected once, and under 8.5% sits in the top ten. The chain employs TRBV7-2 and TRBJ1-2; 7 bases line up with TRBD1. This specimen consisted of peripheral blood, obtained 28 days after the second AZD1222 dose. The receptor's source is an adult who received the AZD1222 COVID-19 vaccine. CDR3 protein: CASSLPGGSHGYTF. CDR3 coding DNA: TGTGCCAGCAGCCTACCAGGGGGTTCCCATGGCTACACCTTC.